The 18 T cell receptor beta chains below come from one sample, sequenced in a study of blood T cells in healthy people across ages. A second about 7 to 12 cycle PCR used barcoded and J-beta primers. TCRdb re-analysed the 5' RACE reads in MiXCR, keeping a single row per CDR3 protein. The sample includes 1.5 million to 2 million distinct CDR3 sequences, about 28% seen only once; the top ten take 7% to 9%. The sample comprised blood. The receptors originated from a young woman in good health.

The table lists this clonotype with many counts. The chain has TRBV7-8 and TRBJ2-7, with a possible D match to TRBD1 (5 bases). Per the germline V gene, CDR1 is SGHVS and CDR2 is FQNEAQ. CDR3 length: 13 residues. V shed 4 bases and J shed 6 bases, with 13 bases lying between them. CDR3 loop: CASSSTVHLEQYF. The CDR3 DNA sequence: TGTGCCAGCAGCTCGACAGTGCACCTCGAGCAGTACTTC. The full variable domain, rest sourced from reference TRBV7-8 and TRBJ2-7, is GAGVSQSPRYKVAKRGQDVALRCDPISGHVSLFWYQQALGQGPEFLTYFQNEAQLDKSGLPSDRFFAERPEGSVSTLKIQRTQQEDSAVYLCASSSTVHLEQYFGPGTRLTVT.

This rearrangement joins TRBV5-1 to TRBJ1-2; 8 bases map to TRBD1. The junction had 9 bases not matched to a gene; V was cut back by 4 bases and J by 4 bases. The germline CDR1 and CDR2 sequences are SGHRS and YFSETQ. The CDR3 runs 15 residues. The CDR3 protein is CASSAGTGGFYGYTF. In DNA form, the CDR3 reads TGCGCCAGCAGCGCCGGGACAGGAGGTTTCTATGGCTACACCTTC. The variable domain in full, completed from reference TRBV5-1 and TRBJ1-2, reads KAGVTQTPRYLIKTRGQQVTLSCSPISGHRSVSWYQQTPGQGLQFLFEYFSETQRNKGNFPGRFSGRQFSNSRSEMNVSTLELGDSALYLCASSAGTGGFYGYTFGSGTRLTVV.

This clonotype was observed a few times. The genes are TRBV10-1 and TRBJ2-1, with 12 bases fitting TRBD1. This CDR3 spans 14 amino acids. Germline CDR1 and CDR2: WNHNN and SYGVQD (reference sequence). The junction had 2 bases not matched to a gene; V was cut back by 9 bases and J by 2 bases. This CDR3 is CARGQGAAYNEQFF. The CDR3 DNA is TGCGCCAGGGGACAGGGGGCGGCCTACAATGAGCAGTTCTTC.

This clonotype appeared a single time. The J gene is TRBJ1-1, the V gene TRBV28; D is possibly TRBD1 (6 bases). V shed 5 bases and J shed 7 bases, with 14 bases lying between them. Looked up from germline, CDR1 is MDHEN and CDR2 is SYDVKM. CDR3 size: 13 residues. The CDR3: CASSLQGPREAFF. The CDR3 bases are TGTGCCAGCAGTCTTCAGGGGCCTCGTGAAGCTTTCTTT. Full variable domain (outside the CDR3, taken from reference TRBV28 and TRBJ1-1): DVKVTQSSRYLVKRTGEKVFLECVQDMDHENMFWYRQDPGLGLRLIYFSYDVKMKEKGDIPEGYSVSREKKERFSLILESASTNQTSMYLCASSLQGPREAFFGQGTRLTVV.

This rearrangement joins TRBV12-3 or TRBV12-4 to TRBJ1-4, with a possible D match to TRBD1 (5 bases). V was shortened by 5 bases and J by 8 bases, with 18 bases between the two germline ends. This CDR3 region has 15 residues. The CDR3 nucleotides are TGTGCCAGCAGTCACACAGGAGAGAGGCGCGAAAAACTGTTTTTT. Translation gives CASSHTGERREKLFF.

This clonotype came up a few times. A much bigger clone sits one base away, suggesting this may be a read error. This rearrangement joins TRBV27 to TRBJ2-7; 10 nucleotides line up with TRBD2. Per the germline V gene, CDR1 is MNHEY and CDR2 is SMNVEV (reference sequence). This CDR3 is 14 amino acids long. J lost 4 bases, V lost 6 bases, and 6 bases had no gene match. The CDR3 DNA reads as TGTGCCAGCAGGAGGAGCGGGGGGGCTTACGAGCAGTACTTC. As protein: CASRRSGGAYEQYF.

The V gene is TRBV6-6, the J gene TRBJ1-3; D ambiguous. The V gene's germline CDR1 is MNHNY and CDR2 SVGAGI (reference sequence). With 7 bases removed from V and 1 base from J, the gap between germline ends came to 14 bases. The CDR3 spans 15 residues. The CDR3 bases are TGTGCCAGCAAACCGGGCCCTAGGTCTGGAAACACCATATATTTT. Encoded protein: CASKPGPRSGNTIYF.

This clonotype was recorded at least ten times. The genes are TRBV7-9 and TRBJ2-5; D ambiguous. The germline V gene has CDR1 SEHNR and CDR2 FQNEAQ (reference sequence). The CDR3 length is 13 residues. Trimming pared 1 base from V and 0 bases from J, leaving 3 bases between. CDR3 bases: TGTGCCAGCAGCTTAGTCTACCAAGAGACCCAGTACTTC. Its protein is CASSLVYQETQYF.

V and J are TRBV3-1 and TRBJ1-2; D is possibly TRBD1 (5 bases). The length of the CDR3 is 13 residues. Germline CDR1 is LGHDT and CDR2 is YNNKEL (reference sequence). The V and J ends lost 1 base and 7 bases respectively, with 10 bases between them. The CDR3 sequence is CASSQGSGFGYTF. Here the CDR3 DNA reads TGTGCCAGCAGCCAAGGATCAGGGTTTGGCTACACCTTC.

This sequence joins TRBV2 and TRBJ1-4, with 7 positions matching TRBD1. The CDR3 sequence is 13 residues long. CDR1 is SNHLY, CDR2 FYNNEI, per germline. J gave up 8 bases and V 6 bases, and 6 bases lay outside the gene matches. CDR3 residues: CASRGQSEEKLFF. Here the CDR3 DNA reads TGTGCCAGCAGGGGACAGTCCGAGGAAAAACTGTTTTTT.

This chain connects TRBV19 to TRBJ2-4; TRBD2 aligns across 8 bases. The J call may not be correct, given that the DNA end is closer to TRBJ2-7. Germline V gene lookup returns CDR1 LNHDA and CDR2 SQIVND (reference sequence). The CDR3 sequence is 13 residues long. CDR3 in amino acids: CASSTSGDYEQYF. DNA for the CDR3: TGTGCCAGTAGCACTAGCGGTGACTACGAGCAGTACTTC.

A few counts support this clonotype. The V gene is TRBV5-1, the J gene TRBJ2-1, with 12 nucleotides matching TRBD1. CDR3 length: 15 amino acids. The ends lost 6 bases at V and 7 bases at J; junction bases unmatched: 8. Per the germline V gene, CDR1 is SGHRS and CDR2 is YFSETQ. The chain's CDR3 is CASNAGTGGLNEQFF. The CDR3 DNA reads TGCGCCAGCAATGCCGGGACAGGGGGCTTGAATGAGCAGTTCTTC.

A few counts support this clonotype. V and J are TRBV28 and TRBJ2-7, with a possible D match to TRBD2 (6 bases). Deletions cut 5 bases from V and 3 bases from J, with 20 bases between. CDR3 size: 16 residues. Germline assignment: CDR1 MDHEN and CDR2 SYDVKM. The CDR3 DNA sequence: TGTGCCAGCAGTCCACGAGGGCTAGCGAGCTTCTACGAGCAGTACTTC. Protein product: CASSPRGLASFYEQYF.

This clonotype has a handful of counts. The genes are TRBV12-3 or TRBV12-4 and TRBJ1-1, with D uncertain. This CDR3 region has 14 residues. Trimming shortened V by 7 bases and J by 2 bases, and 14 bases separated the two germline ends. The CDR3 is CASNERPGNTEAFF. CDR3 nucleotides: TGTGCCAGCAACGAACGGCCCGGCAACACTGAAGCTTTCTTT.

V is TRBV11-2 and J is TRBJ2-4, with D unclear. CDR3 length: 15 amino acids. The V end lost 5 bases, the J end lost 0 bases, and 11 bases lay between the germline ends. Germline V gene sequence: CDR1 SGHAT, CDR2 FQNNGV. The CDR3 region has the DNA TGTGCCAGCAGCACGAAAAGGGAAGCCAAAAACATTCAGTACTTC. Its translation is CASSTKREAKNIQYF.

This chain connects TRBV21-1 to TRBJ2-3; TRBD2, the table's D call, lacks a check against the DNA. TRBV21-1 is flagged as a pseudogene. This CDR3 is built from 16 residues. For the CDR3, the DNA is TGTGCCAGCAGCCCCATGGTTGAGGGCGGCACAGATACGCAGTATTTT. This translates into CASSPMVEGGTDTQYF.

On this clonotype: An end of the junction differs from the germline gene, which may be a read error. The chain carries TRBV6-6 and TRBJ2-1, with 11 positions matching TRBD2. From germline, CDR1 is MNHNY and CDR2 SVGAGI (reference sequence). There are 15 residues in the CDR3. The CDR3 loop is CASNYASGRSNEQFF. The CDR3 DNA sequence: TGTGCCAGCAATTACGCTAGCGGGAGGTCCAATGAGCAGTTCTTC.

This clonotype was seen a few times. This sequence joins TRBV28 and TRBJ2-1, with TRBD1 identical over 10 bases. Germline loops: CDR1 MDHEN, CDR2 SYDVKM. The V segment lost 5 bases and the J segment 5 bases; nucleotides outside the gene matches: 9. CDR3 size: 16 residues. Here the CDR3 DNA reads TGTGCCAGCAGTGCTCTGGGGACAGGGGTAGACAATGAGCAGTTCTTC. Translation gives CASSALGTGVDNEQFF.